This T cell receptor (beta chain) was captured by sequencing in a study of OX40 agonist ivuxolimab in advanced cancers. Profiling relied on immunoSEQ multiplex PCR, and the TCRdb table lists in-frame clones only, not all of them. Here the sample spans roughly 64,000 clones, around 88% being singletons. Trimming removed 2 bases from V and 1 base from J, with 7 bases in between. Germline CDR1 reads MNHNY; CDR2 reads SVGAGI (reference sequence). The CDR3 is 14 amino acids. The sequences come from CD4+ or CD8+ T cells sorted from blood, collected in a trial of the OX40 agonist ivuxolimab. V usage is TRBV6-6 and J usage is TRBJ2-3; D is possibly TRBD2 (6 bases). The receptor comes from an adult with an advanced solid tumor such as melanoma, head and neck, liver or kidney cancer. The CDR3 here is CASSYGGGTDTQYF. The CDR3 DNA reads TGTGCCAGCAGTTACGGAGGGGGCACAGATACGCAGTATTTT.